This T cell receptor beta chain was sequenced during a study of shared clonotypes between healthy human individuals. It was tens of millions of PBMCs that unsorted samples used for genomic DNA. Splitting of each subset's genomic DNA was done evenly across several immunoSEQ plates. As handled by the study authors: ImmunoSEQ supplied junction-only sequences lacking quality scores, so filtering was different. Repertoires were generated with immunoSEQ multiplex PCR, while TCRdb's copy carries only in-frame clones and drops some. V and J calls and clone size are as listed in that table; D and trimming were resolved from the DNA. The data contain about 490,000 clones, 60% to 80% of them singletons. Germline CDR1 and CDR2: GTSNPN and SVGIG (reference sequence). V was trimmed by 2 bases and J by 7 bases, leaving 12 bases between them. The CDR3 covers 13 residues. Comments on this clone: Its antigen is currently unknown.

Study results and caveats: Sampling covered nothing but blood. Tissue TCR repertoires likely differ from those found in blood.

The sequencing input was PBMCs. This TCR came from a woman aged 40 to 49 in good health. Some clones in this sample may be carry-over from other donors' samples. The genes are TRBV30 and TRBJ1-5, with unresolved D. This CDR3 is CAWSPGLGQPQHF. CDR3 in DNA: TGTGCCTGGAGTCCGGGTTTAGGGCAGCCCCAGCATTTT. Together with reference TRBV30 and TRBJ1-5, the CDR3 gives the full variable domain: SQTIHQWPATLVQPVGSPLSLECTVEGTSNPNLYWYRQAAGRGLQLLFYSVGIGQISSEVPQNLSASRPQDRQFILSSKKLLLSDSGFYLCAWSPGLGQPQHFGDGTRLSIL.